One sample yielded the 7 T cell receptor beta chains listed below, sequenced in a study of T cells expressing NK-cell markers. With the 5' RACE reads reprocessed, TCRdb shows one record per CDR3 protein and no DNA. The sample data list roughly 120,000 distinct CDR3 sequences. Material for sequencing was blood T cells: a sorted CD56 or NKG2C T cell subset, CD4+ or CD8+ T cells, or bulk PBMC T cells (not recorded which). These receptors all come from a woman aged 18-69 years in good health.

The rearrangement links TRBV5-4 to TRBJ2-7; TCRdb names TRBD2, which stays unverified in the absence of DNA. Per germline, CDR1 SGHNT and CDR2 YYREEE (reference sequence). This CDR3 is built from 13 residues. CDR3 residues: CASSVGSADEQYF.

This chain connects TRBV11-2 to TRBJ2-7; the TCRdb call, TRBD1, lacks DNA for checking. This CDR3 has 17 residues. CDR1 and CDR2 from the germline V gene are SGHAT and FQNNGV. The CDR3 protein is CASSLGTGGLQSYEQYF.

The CDR3 protein is CASSPRVGNIQYF. V gene TRBV12-3 or TRBV12-4 combines with J gene TRBJ2-4. There are 13 residues in the CDR3.

The chain uses TRBV6-5 and TRBJ2-5; TCRdb names TRBD1, which stays unverified in the absence of DNA. CDR1 MNHEY and CDR2 SVGAGI come from the germline V gene. The CDR3 covers 14 residues. CDR3 sequence: CASSYYRGRETQYF.

V and J are TRBV27 and TRBJ2-1; there is no DNA to check the TCRdb D call of TRBD1. Germline loops: CDR1 MNHEY, CDR2 SMNVEV (reference sequence). This CDR3 is 12 amino acids long. The CDR3 sequence is CASKNPGNEQFF.

The J gene is TRBJ2-5, the V gene TRBV12-3 or TRBV12-4. This CDR3 contains 14 residues. The CDR3 spells CASSLRWAQETQYF.

The rearrangement uses TRBV3-1 and TRBJ2-5; with no DNA, the TCRdb D assignment of TRBD1 cannot be verified. The CDR3 loop spans 14 amino acids. Per germline, CDR1 LGHDT and CDR2 YNNKEL (reference sequence). The CDR3 region is CASSRAETQETQYF.